The next 2 T cell receptor beta chains were all read from a single sample in a study of blood T cell repertoires in COVID-19 (dated by TCRdb to about 2020). The library came from the immunoSEQ multiplex PCR assay. Entries here come from immuneACCESS through TCRdb and include only in-frame sequences with V and J called. Some clones fail to appear in such tables; in the studies checked, an unresolved V gene covers under half of the shortfall, and the cause of the remainder is unknown. In all, the sample holds tens of thousands of clones, and under 90% of those were seen once. Jointly, the top ten make up over 9% of the sample. The sequencing sample was made of peripheral blood. These receptors were collected from a human donor in a cohort sampled during active COVID-19.

The count of this clone is one. This chain uses TRBV7-9 with TRBJ1-4; D is uncertain. Trimming took off 1 base at V and 7 bases at J, with 10 bases between the two ends. The CDR3 runs to 14 residues. Germline CDR1 SEHNR, CDR2 FQNEAQ (reference sequence). CDR3 in DNA: TGTGCCAGCAGCTTAGACCCGCCCGGTGAAAAACTGTTTTTT. Protein: CASSLDPPGEKLFF.

The chain couples TRBV4-1 to TRBJ2-7, with D perhaps matching TRBD2 (5 bases). Per the germline V gene, CDR1 is MGHRA and CDR2 is YSYEKL. The CDR3 covers 14 residues. V dropped 0 bases and J dropped 3 bases, with 9 bases sitting between them. In DNA, the CDR3 is TGCGCCAGCAGCCAAGATACGGGATTCTACGAGCAGTACTTC. Translation: CASSQDTGFYEQYF.